The clone carrying this T cell receptor (beta chain) was observed at least ten times. The antigen is undetermined. The data originate from a study of CD8 T cells in ankylosing spondylitis. The study's findings and limits: About 8 highly homologous variants formed a TCR beta motif that appeared characteristic of ankylosing spondylitis blood. Disease-associated clones were CD8+ and fairly uncommon in peripheral blood. Earlier work had already found some motif variants in reactive arthritis synovial fluid and blood.

The TCR beta libraries were generated through quantitative 5'-RACE incorporating molecular barcodes. TCRdb processed the 5' RACE reads anew with MiXCR; each CDR3 protein has one entry. This sample has hundreds of thousands of distinct CDR3 sequences; about 12% occur once, and the top ten carry approximately 0.46%. CDR1 SGDLS and CDR2 YYNGEE come from the germline V gene. There are 12 residues in the CDR3. Deletions cut 0 bases from V and 7 bases from J, with 7 bases between. Sequences were obtained from blood, either unsorted or a sorted T cell fraction (not recorded which). The clonotype originates from a male donor with ankylosing spondylitis. The chain couples TRBV9 to TRBJ1-1; no reliable D call. DNA for the CDR3: TGTGCCAGCAGCGTAGCAGGAAATGAAGCTTTCTTT. The encoded protein is CASSVAGNEAFF.